These 23 T cell receptor beta chains were all obtained from the same sample, sequenced in a study of blood T cell repertoires in COVID-19. The assay was immunoSEQ multiplex PCR, and TCRdb's table has in-frame clones only and misses some. The table lists about 400,000 clones, approximately 89% of them singletons. Sequenced input: PBMCs or T cells enriched from blood (not recorded which). These receptors originate from a young woman who had recovered from COVID-19.

V is TRBV6-5 and J is TRBJ2-7; TRBD2 is a possible D gene (6 bases). Trimming took 7 bases from V and 6 from J, leaving 10 bases between them. Germline-derived CDR1 and CDR2 are MNHEY and SVGAGI. The CDR3 runs 11 residues. CDR3 in amino acids: CASNGGGEQYF. The CDR3 coding sequence is TGTGCCAGCAATGGGGGAGGCGAGCAGTACTTC.

The chain combines TRBV30 with TRBJ2-6; D unclear. The CDR3 is 14 amino acids. V was pared by 1 base and J by 2 bases, with 6 bases between. Germline CDR1 GTSNPN, CDR2 SVGIG (reference sequence). The CDR3 DNA follows: TGTGCCTGGAGTGACTCTCCTGGGGCCAACGTCCTGACTTTC. Protein sequence: CAWSDSPGANVLTF.

The V call is TRBV19, the J call TRBJ1-2, with no clear D. V dropped 5 bases and J dropped 4 bases, with 14 bases sitting between them. In germline, CDR1 is LNHDA, CDR2 SQIVND (reference sequence). The CDR3 has 14 amino acids. The CDR3 DNA follows: TGTGCCAGTAGTCCCCGGTCATTCCCCTATGGCTACACCTTC. It is translated as CASSPRSFPYGYTF.

This chain joins TRBV27 and TRBJ1-1; D is unresolved. The CDR3 runs to 15 residues. CDR1 and CDR2 from the germline V gene are MNHEY and SMNVEV (reference sequence). V lost 0 bases and J 2 bases, leaving 10 bases between the germline ends. This chain's CDR3 is CASSLSPFLNTEAFF. As DNA, the CDR3 is TGTGCCAGCAGTTTATCGCCATTCCTAAACACTGAAGCTTTCTTT.

V usage is TRBV11-1 and J usage is TRBJ1-1; a possible D gene is TRBD1 (5 bases). Germline values: CDR1 SGHAT, CDR2 FQDESV (reference sequence). Trimming removed 3 bases at V and 5 bases at J, with 13 bases between. The CDR3 length is 14 residues. CDR3 DNA: TGTGCCAGCAGCTTGGTATCAGGGTTGACTGAAGCTTTCTTT. Translated: CASSLVSGLTEAFF.

The chain joins TRBV11-3 to TRBJ2-1, with TRBD2 identical over 15 bases. The CDR3 has 19 residues. Germline V gene lookup returns CDR1 SGHNT and CDR2 YENEEA. V lost 3 bases and J lost 9; bases outside the gene matches: 15. DNA of the CDR3: TGTGCCAGCAGCTTTACCCTCGGACTAGCGGGAGGGCCGGGACCTGAGCAGTTCTTC. This encodes CASSFTLGLAGGPGPEQFF.

This clone was counted a single time. The genes are TRBV5-4 and TRBJ1-3; D unclear. V lost 5 bases to trimming and J lost 4 bases, with 10 bases between them. CDR3 length: 13 residues. CDR1 is SGHNT and CDR2 is YYREEE in the germline V gene (reference sequence). The CDR3 sequence: CASSFEQGNTIYF. Here the CDR3 DNA reads TGTGCCAGCAGTTTTGAACAGGGAAACACCATATATTTT. Complete variable domain (other parts from reference TRBV5-4 and TRBJ1-3): ETGVTQSPTHLIKTRGQQVTLRCSSQSGHNTVSWYQQALGQGPQFIFQYYREEENGRGNFPPRFSGLQFPNYSSELNVNALELDDSALYLCASSFEQGNTIYFGEGSWLTVV.

CDR3 amino acids: CASSEMGQGVQPQHF. The CDR3 DNA follows: TGTGCCAGCAGTGAAATGGGGCAGGGTGTTCAGCCCCAGCATTTT. The rearrangement links TRBV25-1 to TRBJ1-5; D is perhaps TRBD1 (5 bases). The length of the CDR3 is 15 residues. Germline assignment: CDR1 MGHDK and CDR2 SYGVNS. Deletions cut 2 bases from V and 6 bases from J, with 14 bases between. Full variable domain (remainder filled in from reference TRBV25-1 and TRBJ1-5): EADIYQTPRYLVIGTGKKITLECSQTMGHDKMYWYQQDPGMELHLIHYSYGVNSTEKGDLSSESTVSRIRTEHFPLTLESARPSHTSQYLCASSEMGQGVQPQHFGDGTRLSIL.

The chain recombines TRBV27 with TRBJ2-3, with 8 bases that match TRBD2. The CDR3 length is 13 residues. From germline, CDR1 is MNHEY and CDR2 SMNVEV (reference sequence). The V and J ends lost 4 bases and 10 bases, in that order; junction bases with no gene match: 7. The CDR3 spells CASSSGLADPQYF. CDR3 nucleotides: TGTGCCAGCAGTTCCGGACTAGCCGACCCGCAGTATTTT.

This clone was found a few times. The V gene is TRBV5-5, the J gene TRBJ1-6; TRBD1 agrees at 7 bases. The CDR3 is 18 amino acids. Germline V CDR1 and CDR2: SGHKS, YYEKEE (reference sequence). Losses at the gene ends were 1 base for V and 0 bases for J; bases not matched to a gene: 7. CDR3 sequence: CASSLSTGVISYNSPLHF. In DNA, the CDR3 is TGTGCCAGCAGCTTGAGTACAGGGGTTATCTCCTATAATTCACCCCTCCACTTT.

The genes are TRBV6-5 and TRBJ2-2; possible D gene TRBD2, 5 bases. Germline V lookup: CDR1 MNHEY, CDR2 SVGAGI. V was shortened by 2 bases and J by 7 bases, with 11 bases between the two germline ends. The CDR3 extends over 14 amino acids. The CDR3 region is CASSYRRSLGELFF. The CDR3 DNA sequence: TGTGCCAGCAGTTACCGGAGGTCGCTCGGGGAGCTGTTTTTT.

The V call is TRBV19, the J call TRBJ2-2; 8 bases fit TRBD1. Germline-derived CDR1 and CDR2 are LNHDA and SQIVND (reference sequence). The length of the CDR3 is 14 residues. Unmatched junction bases numbered 5, after V lost 6 bases and J lost 5 bases. CDR3 residues: CASRPTGATGELFF. The CDR3 DNA follows: TGTGCCAGTAGACCGACAGGGGCAACCGGGGAGCTGTTTTTT.

This rearrangement joins TRBV28 to TRBJ1-5; D is uncertain. This CDR3 contains 15 residues. Trimming stripped 2 bases from V and 7 bases from J, with 15 bases between. The V gene's germline CDR1 is MDHEN and CDR2 SYDVKM. CDR3 amino acids: CASSLDVGDTQPQHF. The CDR3 DNA follows: TGTGCCAGCAGTTTAGATGTAGGAGATACGCAGCCCCAGCATTTT. Combining the CDR3 with reference TRBV28 and TRBJ1-5 gives the whole variable domain DVKVTQSSRYLVKRTGEKVFLECVQDMDHENMFWYRQDPGLGLRLIYFSYDVKMKEKGDIPEGYSVSREKKERFSLILESASTNQTSMYLCASSLDVGDTQPQHFGDGTRLSIL.

V gene TRBV27 combines with J gene TRBJ2-3; a weak D match, TRBD2 (6 bases). This CDR3 contains 16 residues. From germline, CDR1 is MNHEY and CDR2 SMNVEV (reference sequence). The V and J ends lost 5 bases and 5 bases respectively, with 20 bases between them. The CDR3 DNA reads as TGTGCCAGCAGTCTTTTAGGGAATCCCGGGGGAGATACGCAGTATTTT. This codes for CASSLLGNPGGDTQYF.

The chain links TRBV6-2 or TRBV6-3 to TRBJ2-7; a weak D match, TRBD2 (6 bases). CDR1 and CDR2 (germline): MNHEY, SVGEGT. V lost 0 bases, J lost 2 bases, and 17 bases lay in between. The CDR3 has 17 amino acids. The CDR3 sequence is CASSYSGLRGRAYEQYF. In nucleotides, the CDR3 is TGTGCCAGCAGTTACTCTGGTTTGCGGGGTCGCGCCTACGAGCAGTACTTC.

The chain recombines TRBV7-2 with TRBJ2-7; TRBD2 is a possible D gene (6 bases). CDR3 length: 13 residues. V was shortened by 6 bases and J by 3 bases, with 12 bases between the two germline ends. Germline assignment: CDR1 SGHTA and CDR2 FQGNSA. Here the CDR3 DNA reads TGTGCCAGCAGGAGGCCCGGGAGCTACGAGCAGTACTTC. This encodes CASRRPGSYEQYF.

V is TRBV29-1 and J is TRBJ1-2; D is unclear. The CDR3 runs to 13 residues. V was shortened by 3 bases and J by 4 bases, with 12 bases between the two germline ends. Germline V gives CDR1 SQVTM, CDR2 ANQGSEA. This CDR3 is CSVEEGTLYGYTF. The CDR3 DNA follows: TGCAGCGTTGAGGAGGGAACTCTCTATGGCTACACCTTC.

The gene calls are TRBV6-5 and TRBJ1-5, with a possible D match to TRBD1 (6 bases). This CDR3 spans 13 amino acids. Trimming took 4 bases from V and 5 from J, leaving 9 bases between them. Germline V gene data show CDR1 as MNHEY and CDR2 as SVGAGI. The CDR3 is CASSSGQYQPQHF. The DNA of the CDR3 is TGTGCCAGCAGTTCCGGACAGTATCAGCCCCAGCATTTT.

This clone was recorded only once. CDR3 loop: CAWDNRYEQYF. CDR3 nucleotides: TGTGCCTGGGACAATCGTTACGAGCAGTACTTC. The rearrangement links TRBV30 to TRBJ2-7; D gene unclear. The V end was cut by 5 bases, the J end by 4 bases, with 9 bases between. Germline V CDR1 and CDR2: GTSNPN, SVGIG (reference sequence). CDR3 length: 11 amino acids.

This clone was seen just once. This rearrangement joins TRBV9 to TRBJ1-1; 12 bases fit TRBD1. The CDR3 totals 19 residues. The V gene end was trimmed by 4 bases and the J gene end by 1 base; junction bases not matched to a gene: 14. Germline loops: CDR1 SGDLS, CDR2 YYNGEE. In DNA form, the CDR3 reads TGTGCCAGCAGCCTCTTTGTGGGAGGGACAGGGGGCGCGAACACTGAAGCTTTCTTT. Translated, it gives CASSLFVGGTGGANTEAFF.

The chain recombines TRBV2 with TRBJ2-7; a possible D gene is TRBD1 (6 bases). V was trimmed by 4 bases and J by 3 bases, leaving 13 bases between them. This CDR3 is built from 14 residues. Germline lookup yields CDR1 SNHLY and CDR2 FYNNEI. CDR3 sequence (DNA): TGTGCCAGCAGTGGCCCCAGGGGTCTCTACGAGCAGTACTTC. It specifies CASSGPRGLYEQYF.

The chain links TRBV24-1 to TRBJ2-2; 10 bases map to TRBD1. CDR3 size: 17 residues. The J segment lost 0 bases and the V segment lost 4 bases, leaving 4 bases of the junction unmatched. The germline V gene encodes CDR1 KGHDR and CDR2 SFDVKD. In DNA, the CDR3 is TGTGCCACCAGTGACCGGGGGACAGGGGCGAACACCGGGGAGCTGTTTTTT. This sequence encodes CATSDRGTGANTGELFF.

This clone appeared a few times. CDR3 bases: TGCAGCGTTGAACACGCACTAGCGGGAGGTCTGAATGAGCAGTTCTTC. Encoded protein: CSVEHALAGGLNEQFF. The rearrangement uses TRBV29-1 and TRBJ2-1; 12 bases fit TRBD2. The CDR3 is 16 amino acids. With V trimmed by 2 bases and J by 7 bases, 9 bases remained unmatched. Germline CDR1 SQVTM, CDR2 ANQGSEA.